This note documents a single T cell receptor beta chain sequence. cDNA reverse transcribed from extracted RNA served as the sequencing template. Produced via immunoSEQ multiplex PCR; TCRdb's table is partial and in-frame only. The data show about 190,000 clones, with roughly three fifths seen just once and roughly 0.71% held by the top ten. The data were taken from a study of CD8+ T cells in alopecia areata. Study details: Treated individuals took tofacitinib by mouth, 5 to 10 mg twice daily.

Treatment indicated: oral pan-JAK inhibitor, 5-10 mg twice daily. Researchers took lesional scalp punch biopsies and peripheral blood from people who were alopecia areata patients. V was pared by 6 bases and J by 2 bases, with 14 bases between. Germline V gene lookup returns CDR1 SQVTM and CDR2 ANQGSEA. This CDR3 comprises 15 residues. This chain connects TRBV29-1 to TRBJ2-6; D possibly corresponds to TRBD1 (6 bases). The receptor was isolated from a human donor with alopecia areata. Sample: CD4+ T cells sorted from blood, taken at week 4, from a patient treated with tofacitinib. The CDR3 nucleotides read TGCAGCGTGGCCTCAGGGGTTACTGGGGCCAACGTCCTGACTTTC. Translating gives CSVASGVTGANVLTF.